This TCR beta chain was captured by sequencing in a study of blood T cell repertoires in COVID-19. The wider study: Acute-phase and convalescent COVID-19 samples originated in the United States, Italy and Spain.

Germline CDR1 and CDR2: KGHDR and SFDVKD. V was pared by 5 bases and J by 4 bases, with 10 bases between. The CDR3 runs 13 residues. Only in-frame clones appear in the TCRdb table, and some are missing; sequencing was by immunoSEQ multiplex PCR. Of around 180,000 clones listed, around 82% are singletons. This rearrangement joins TRBV24-1 to TRBJ1-2; D call uncertain. This TCR was recovered from a woman over 75 with active or convalescent COVID-19. The sequencing input was peripheral blood. CDR3 nucleotides: TGTGCCACCAGTGTGGCGGCTAGCTATGGCTACACCTTC. Translation: CATSVAASYGYTF.